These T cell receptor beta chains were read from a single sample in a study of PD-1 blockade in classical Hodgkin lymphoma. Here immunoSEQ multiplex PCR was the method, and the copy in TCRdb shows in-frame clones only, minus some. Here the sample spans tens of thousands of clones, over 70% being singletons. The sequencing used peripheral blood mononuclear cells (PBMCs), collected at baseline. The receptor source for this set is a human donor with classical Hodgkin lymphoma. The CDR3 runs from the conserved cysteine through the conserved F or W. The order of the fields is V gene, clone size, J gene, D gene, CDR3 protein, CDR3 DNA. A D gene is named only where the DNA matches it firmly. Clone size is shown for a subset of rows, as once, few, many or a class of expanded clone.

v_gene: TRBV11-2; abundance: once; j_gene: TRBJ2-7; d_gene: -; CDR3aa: CASSSFFSSYEQYF; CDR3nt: TGTGCCAGCAGCTCATTCTTTAGCTCCTACGAGCAGTACTTC
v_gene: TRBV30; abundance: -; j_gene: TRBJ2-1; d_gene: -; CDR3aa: CAWSRGSYNEQFF; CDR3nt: TGTGCCTGGAGCCGCGGATCCTACAATGAGCAGTTCTTC
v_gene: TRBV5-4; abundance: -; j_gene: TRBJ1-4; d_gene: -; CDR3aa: CASSFGGATNEKLFF; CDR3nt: TGTGCCAGCAGCTTTGGGGGGGCCACTAATGAAAAACTGTTTTTT
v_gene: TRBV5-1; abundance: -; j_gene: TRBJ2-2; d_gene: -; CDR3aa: CASSPGVYTGELFF; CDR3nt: TGCGCCAGCAGTCCGGGAGTGTACACCGGGGAGCTGTTTTTT
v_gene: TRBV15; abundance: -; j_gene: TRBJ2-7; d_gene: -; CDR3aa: CATSRDRYGMDEQYF; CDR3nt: TGTGCCACCAGCAGAGATCGGTACGGGATGGACGAGCAGTACTTC
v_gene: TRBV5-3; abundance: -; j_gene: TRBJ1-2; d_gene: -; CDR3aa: CARSLDRPSYGYTF; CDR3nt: TGTGCCAGAAGCTTGGACAGGCCCTCCTATGGCTACACCTTC
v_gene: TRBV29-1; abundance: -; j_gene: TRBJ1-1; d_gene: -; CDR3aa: CSVEMRQNTEAFF; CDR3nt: TGCAGCGTTGAAATGAGACAGAACACTGAAGCTTTCTTT
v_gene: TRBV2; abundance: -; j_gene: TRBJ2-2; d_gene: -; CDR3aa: CASSELAQAAGELFF; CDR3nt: TGTGCCAGCAGTGAACTAGCGCAGGCCGCCGGGGAGCTGTTTTTT
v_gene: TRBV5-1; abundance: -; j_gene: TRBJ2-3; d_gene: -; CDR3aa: CASSLGVGVTDTQYF; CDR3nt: TGCGCCAGCAGCTTAGGGGTTGGTGTCACAGATACGCAGTATTTT
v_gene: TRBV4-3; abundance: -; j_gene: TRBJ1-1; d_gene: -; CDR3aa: CASSQDIPARGDNPEAFF; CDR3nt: TGCGCCAGCAGCCAAGATATTCCTGCCCGGGGGGATAACCCTGAAGCTTTCTTT
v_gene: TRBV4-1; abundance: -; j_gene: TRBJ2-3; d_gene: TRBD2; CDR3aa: CASSQLLEVTSGRTDTQYF; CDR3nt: TGCGCCAGCAGCCAGCTCCTGGAAGTGACTAGCGGACGCACAGATACGCAGTATTTT
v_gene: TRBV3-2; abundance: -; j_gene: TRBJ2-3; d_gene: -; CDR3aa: CASSQVVPF; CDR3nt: TGTGCCAGCAGCCAAGTCGTCCCCTTT
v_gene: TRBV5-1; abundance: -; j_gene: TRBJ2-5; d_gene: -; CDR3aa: CASKLGGQETQYF; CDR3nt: TGCGCCAGCAAACTCGGGGGTCAAGAGACCCAGTACTTC
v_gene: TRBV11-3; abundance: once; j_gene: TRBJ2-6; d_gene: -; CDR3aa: CASSWAGLLRRGANVLTF; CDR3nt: TGTGCCAGCAGCTGGGCGGGGCTCCTGAGGAGGGGGGCCAACGTCCTGACTTTC
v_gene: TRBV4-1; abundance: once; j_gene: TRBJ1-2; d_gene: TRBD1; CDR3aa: CASSPTGTPYGYTF; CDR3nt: TGCGCCAGCAGCCCGACAGGGACCCCCTATGGCTACACCTTC
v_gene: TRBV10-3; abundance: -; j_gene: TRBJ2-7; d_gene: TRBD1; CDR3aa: CAISGRQGPYEQYF; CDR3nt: TGTGCCATCAGTGGAAGACAGGGGCCTTACGAGCAGTACTTC
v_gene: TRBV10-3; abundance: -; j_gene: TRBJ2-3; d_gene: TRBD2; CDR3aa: CAITQREGSTDTQYF; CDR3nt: TGTGCCATCACCCAGCGGGAGGGGAGCACAGATACGCAGTATTTT
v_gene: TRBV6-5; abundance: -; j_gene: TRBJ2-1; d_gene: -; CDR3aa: CASKGGGGRNEQFF; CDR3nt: TGTGCCAGCAAAGGCGGAGGAGGGCGCAATGAGCAGTTCTTC
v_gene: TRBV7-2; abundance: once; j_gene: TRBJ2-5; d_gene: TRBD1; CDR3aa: CASSPHPGQEPGTQYF; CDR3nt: TGTGCCAGCAGCCCGCACCCGGGACAGGAGCCGGGGACCCAGTACTTC
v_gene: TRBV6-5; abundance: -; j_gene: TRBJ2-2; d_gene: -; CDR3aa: CASSYSPQGPGELFF; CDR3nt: TGTGCCAGCAGTTACTCGCCCCAGGGGCCCGGGGAGCTGTTTTTT
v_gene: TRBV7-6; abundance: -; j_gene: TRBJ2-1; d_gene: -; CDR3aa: CASSTPRGEQFF; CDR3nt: TGTGCCAGCTCGACCCCTAGGGGTGAGCAGTTCTTC
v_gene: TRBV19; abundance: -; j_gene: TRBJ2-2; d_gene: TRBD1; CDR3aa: CASSMPGTGHTHYTGELFF; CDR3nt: TGTGCCAGTAGTATGCCAGGGACAGGCCATACCCATTACACCGGGGAGCTGTTTTTT
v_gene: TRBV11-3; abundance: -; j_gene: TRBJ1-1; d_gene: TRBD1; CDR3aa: CASSLWGQGNTEAFF; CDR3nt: TGTGCCAGCAGCCTCTGGGGACAGGGGAACACTGAAGCTTTCTTT
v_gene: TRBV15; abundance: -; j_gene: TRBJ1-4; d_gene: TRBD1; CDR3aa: CATSSADRGAEKLFF; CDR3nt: TGTGCCACCAGCAGTGCGGACAGGGGAGCTGAAAAACTGTTTTTT
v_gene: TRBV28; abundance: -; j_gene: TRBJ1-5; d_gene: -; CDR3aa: CASSIDSNQPQHF; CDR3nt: TGTGCCAGCAGTATTGATAGCAATCAGCCCCAGCATTTT
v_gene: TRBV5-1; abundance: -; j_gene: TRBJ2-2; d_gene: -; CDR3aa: CASSPSLASTGELFF; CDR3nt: TGCGCCAGCAGCCCCTCCCTAGCTTCCACCGGGGAGCTGTTTTTT
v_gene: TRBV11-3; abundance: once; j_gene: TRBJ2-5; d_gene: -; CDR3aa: CASSLEGGRAQYF; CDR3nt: TGTGCCAGCAGCTTAGAAGGTGGGCGGGCCCAGTACTTC
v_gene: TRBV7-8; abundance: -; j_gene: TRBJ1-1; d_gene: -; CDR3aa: CASSLEARRAFF; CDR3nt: TGTGCCAGCAGCTTAGAGGCCCGGAGGGCTTTCTTT
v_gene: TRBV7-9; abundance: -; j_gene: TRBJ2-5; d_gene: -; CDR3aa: CASGSPGALGAGETQYF; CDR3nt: TGTGCCAGCGGATCTCCCGGAGCGCTCGGGGCGGGGGAGACCCAGTACTTC
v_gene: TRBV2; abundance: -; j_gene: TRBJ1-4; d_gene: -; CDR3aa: CASSERGGREKLFF; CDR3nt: TGTGCCAGCAGTGAAAGAGGGGGTCGGGAAAAACTGTTTTTT
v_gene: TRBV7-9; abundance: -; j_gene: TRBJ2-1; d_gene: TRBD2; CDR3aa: CASSFPNLAGSSYNEQFF; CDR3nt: TGTGCCAGCAGCTTCCCGAATCTAGCGGGGAGCTCCTACAATGAGCAGTTCTTC
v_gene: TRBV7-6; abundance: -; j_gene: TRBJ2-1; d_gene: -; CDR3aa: CASSPVGAYNEQFF; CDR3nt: TGTGCCAGCAGCCCCGTTGGGGCCTACAATGAGCAGTTCTTC
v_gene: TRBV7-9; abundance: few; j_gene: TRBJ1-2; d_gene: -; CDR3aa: CASSLESEHGYTF; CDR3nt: TGTGCCAGCAGCTTAGAGTCGGAACATGGCTACACCTTC
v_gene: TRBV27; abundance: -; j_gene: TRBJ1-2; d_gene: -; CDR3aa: CASSPTGIYGYTF; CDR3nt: TGTGCCAGCAGTCCAACAGGGATCTATGGCTACACCTTC
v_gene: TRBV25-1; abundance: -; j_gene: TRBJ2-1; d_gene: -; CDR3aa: CASSERYNEQFF; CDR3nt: TGTGCCAGCAGTGAACGGTACAATGAGCAGTTCTTC
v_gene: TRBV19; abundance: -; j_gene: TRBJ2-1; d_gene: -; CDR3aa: CASNLGAVTIYNEQFF; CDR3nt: TGTGCCAGTAACCTAGGGGCGGTCACGATTTACAATGAGCAGTTCTTC
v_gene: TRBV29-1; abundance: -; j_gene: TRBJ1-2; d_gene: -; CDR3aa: CSVNGGGLTGGYTF; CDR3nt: TGCAGCGTTAATGGGGGGGGATTGACGGGCGGCTACACCTTC
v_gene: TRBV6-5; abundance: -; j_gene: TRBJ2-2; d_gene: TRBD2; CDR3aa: CASSPGLAGPGELFF; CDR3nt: TGTGCCAGCAGTCCGGGACTAGCGGGACCCGGGGAGCTGTTTTTT
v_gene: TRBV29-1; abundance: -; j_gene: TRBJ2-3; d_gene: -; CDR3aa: CSVEVADTQYF; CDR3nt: TGCAGCGTTGAGGTCGCAGATACGCAGTATTTT
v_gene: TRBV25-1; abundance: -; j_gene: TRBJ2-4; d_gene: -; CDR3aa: CASIEMNIQYF; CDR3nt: TGTGCCAGCATCGAGATGAACATTCAGTACTTC
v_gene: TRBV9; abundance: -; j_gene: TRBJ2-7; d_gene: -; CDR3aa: CASSVKMEDYEQYF; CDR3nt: TGTGCCAGCAGCGTAAAGATGGAGGACTACGAGCAGTACTTC
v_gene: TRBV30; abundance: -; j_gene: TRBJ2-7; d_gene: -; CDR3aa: CAWSTLESYEQYF; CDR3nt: TGTGCCTGGAGCACGTTGGAGTCCTACGAGCAGTACTTC
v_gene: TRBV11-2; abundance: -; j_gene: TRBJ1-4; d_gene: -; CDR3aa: CASSLSPGLRDEKLFF; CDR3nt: TGTGCCAGCAGCTTATCCCCGGGACTACGCGATGAAAAACTGTTTTTT
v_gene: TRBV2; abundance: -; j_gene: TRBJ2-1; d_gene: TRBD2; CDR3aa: CASSLAGEYNEQFF; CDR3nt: TGTGCCAGCAGTCTAGCGGGAGAATACAATGAGCAGTTCTTC
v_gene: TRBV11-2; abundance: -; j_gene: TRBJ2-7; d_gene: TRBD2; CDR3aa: CASSPGLAGPFEQYF; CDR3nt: TGTGCCAGCAGCCCTGGACTAGCGGGGCCCTTCGAGCAGTACTTC
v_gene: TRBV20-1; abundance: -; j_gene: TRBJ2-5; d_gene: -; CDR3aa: CSASPGETQYF; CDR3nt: TGCAGTGCAAGCCCGGGCGAGACCCAGTACTTC
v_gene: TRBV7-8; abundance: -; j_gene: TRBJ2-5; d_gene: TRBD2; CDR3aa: CAAMSGGVGETQYF; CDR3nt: TGTGCCGCTATGAGCGGGGGGGTCGGAGAGACCCAGTACTTC
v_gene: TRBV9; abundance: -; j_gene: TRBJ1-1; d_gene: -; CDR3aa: CASSSWGANTEAFF; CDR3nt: TGTGCCAGCAGCTCCTGGGGGGCGAACACTGAAGCTTTCTTT
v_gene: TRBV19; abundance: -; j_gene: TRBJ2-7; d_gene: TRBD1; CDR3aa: CASSIRAGGYEQYF; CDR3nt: TGTGCCAGTAGTATTAGGGCAGGGGGCTACGAGCAGTACTTC
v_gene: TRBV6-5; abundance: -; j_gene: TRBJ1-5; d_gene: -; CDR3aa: CASSYFPGQPQHF; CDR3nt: TGTGCCAGCAGTTACTTTCCCGGGCAGCCCCAGCATTTT
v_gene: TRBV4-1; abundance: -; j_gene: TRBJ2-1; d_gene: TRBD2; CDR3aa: CASSRGLAGGPHYNEQFF; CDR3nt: TGCGCCAGCAGCCGAGGACTAGCGGGAGGGCCCCACTACAATGAGCAGTTCTTC
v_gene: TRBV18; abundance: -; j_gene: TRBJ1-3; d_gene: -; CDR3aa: CASSPTPAGSGNTIYF; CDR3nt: TGTGCCAGCTCACCAACCCCCGCAGGCTCTGGAAACACCATATATTTT
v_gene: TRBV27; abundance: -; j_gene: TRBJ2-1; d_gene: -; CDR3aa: CASSLRPREDEQFF; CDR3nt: TGTGCCAGCAGTTTAAGGCCCAGGGAAGATGAGCAGTTCTTC
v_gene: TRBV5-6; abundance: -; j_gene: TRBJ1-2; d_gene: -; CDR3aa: CASSPGLTTGYTF; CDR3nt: TGTGCCAGCAGCCCGGGCCTAACAACCGGCTACACCTTC
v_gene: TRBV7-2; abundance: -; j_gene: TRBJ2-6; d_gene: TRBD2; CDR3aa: CASSPLAAGANVLTF; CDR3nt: TGTGCCAGCAGCCCGCTAGCGGCGGGGGCCAACGTCCTGACTTTC
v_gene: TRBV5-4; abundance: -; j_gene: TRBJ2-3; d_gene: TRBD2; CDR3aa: CASSDTSDYTDTQYF; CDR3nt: TGTGCCAGCAGCGACACTAGCGACTACACAGATACGCAGTATTTT
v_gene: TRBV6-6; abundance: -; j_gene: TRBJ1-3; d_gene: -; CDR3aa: CASSPGQRNSGNTIYF; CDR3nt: TGTGCCAGCAGCCCCGGACAGCGGAACTCTGGAAACACCATATATTTT
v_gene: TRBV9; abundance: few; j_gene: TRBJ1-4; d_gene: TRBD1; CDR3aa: CASSVNPRTGNEKLFF; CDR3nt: TGTGCCAGCAGCGTAAACCCCAGGACAGGGAATGAAAAACTGTTTTTT
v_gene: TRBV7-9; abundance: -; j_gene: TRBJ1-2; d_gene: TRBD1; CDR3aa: CATDGTDHWIYGYTF; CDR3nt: TGTGCCACCGACGGGACAGACCATTGGATCTATGGCTACACCTTC
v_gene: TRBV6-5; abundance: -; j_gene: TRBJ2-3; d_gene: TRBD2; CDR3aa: CASSSAKAGAFLTQYF; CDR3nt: TGTGCCAGCAGTTCCGCAAAAGCGGGAGCCTTCCTTACGCAGTATTTT